The 17 T cell receptor beta chains in this list originate from one sample, sequenced in a study of PD-L1 blockade in urothelial cancer. Sequenced by immunoSEQ multiplex PCR; TCRdb stores in-frame clones only, minus some. The sample has roughly 39,000 clones, about 89% seen once. This specimen was PBMCs, taken around atezolizumab (anti-PD-L1) treatment. The receptors here all came from a man aged 55-75 years with urothelial cancer.

The sample holds a few counts of this clone. The chain recombines TRBV7-9 with TRBJ1-6; 9 bases are a match to TRBD1. The CDR3 is 15 amino acids. Unmatched junction bases numbered 7, after V lost 6 bases and J lost 7 bases. Germline CDR1 and CDR2: SEHNR and FQNEAQ (reference sequence). The CDR3 coding sequence is TGTGCCAGCAGTCCTCGACAGGGGGTGAATTCACCCCTCCACTTT. It codes for CASSPRQGVNSPLHF.

Concerning this clone: A read error may account for a junction end that differs from germline. The chain has TRBV5-4 and TRBJ2-7, with a possible D match to TRBD1 (6 bases). The CDR3 is 15 residues long. Germline V gene lookup returns CDR1 SGHNT and CDR2 YYREEE (reference sequence). This chain's CDR3 is CASSQERTAPYEQYF. The DNA for the CDR3 is TGCGCCAGCAGCCAAGAGCGGACAGCCCCCTACGAGCAGTACTTC.

The J gene is TRBJ1-2, the V gene TRBV7-2; 9 positions agree with TRBD1. Germline values: CDR1 SGHTA, CDR2 FQGNSA. The junction had 8 bases not matched to a gene; V was cut back by 2 bases and J by 4 bases. The CDR3 sequence is 16 residues long. The CDR3 is CASSLLQGAYSYGYTF. The CDR3 DNA is TGTGCCAGCAGCTTATTACAGGGGGCATATAGCTATGGCTACACCTTC.

V and J are TRBV5-4 and TRBJ2-3, with D possibly being TRBD2 (5 bases). With 0 bases removed from V and 2 bases from J, the gap between germline ends came to 13 bases. This CDR3 is built from 16 residues. CDR1 is SGHNT and CDR2 is YYREEE in the germline V gene (reference sequence). The CDR3 loop reads CASSLGSERVTDTQYF. The CDR3 nucleotides are TGTGCCAGCAGCTTGGGATCTGAGAGGGTCACAGATACGCAGTATTTT.

The chain employs TRBV4-3 and TRBJ1-2, with D possibly TRBD1 on 5 matching bases. Trimming cost V 0 bases and J 3 bases, with 14 bases left between them. The CDR3 covers 16 residues. Germline loops: CDR1 LGHNA, CDR2 YSLEER. This CDR3 reads CASSQDRSGLDYGYTF. The CDR3 DNA is TGCGCCAGCAGCCAAGATAGGTCAGGGCTTGACTATGGCTACACCTTC.

This sequence joins TRBV7-2 and TRBJ2-5, with D possibly being TRBD2 (6 bases). V gave up 4 bases and J gave up 4 bases, with 13 bases separating them. Germline loops: CDR1 SGHTA, CDR2 FQGNSA. The CDR3 loop spans 14 amino acids. CDR3 protein: CASSSPGGIETQYF. The CDR3 DNA reads as TGTGCCAGCAGCTCCCCAGGAGGGATAGAGACCCAGTACTTC.

The chain employs TRBV4-1 and TRBJ1-3; 9 bases line up with TRBD1. Germline CDR1 and CDR2: MGHRA and YSYEKL. CDR3 size: 18 residues. The junction had 8 bases not matched to a gene; V was cut back by 2 bases and J by 0 bases. CDR3 protein: CASSQLTGGSSSGNTIYF. In DNA, the CDR3 is TGCGCCAGCAGCCAACTAACAGGGGGCTCTAGCTCTGGAAACACCATATATTTT.

The CDR3 reads CASSLNGASEQYF. In DNA form, the CDR3 reads TGTGCCAGCAGTTTAAACGGTGCAAGCGAGCAGTACTTC. J is TRBJ2-7 and V is TRBV28, with D unresolved. The length of the CDR3 is 13 residues. Germline CDR1 is MDHEN and CDR2 is SYDVKM. V was shortened by 2 bases and J by 6 bases, with 11 bases between the two germline ends.

The chain is built from TRBV9 and TRBJ1-4; 8 nucleotides align to TRBD1. Germline-derived CDR1 and CDR2 are SGDLS and YYNGEE. V dropped 4 bases and J dropped 0; count of bases not matched to a gene: 2. CDR3 length: 15 residues. CDR3 amino acids: CASSLQGATNEKLFF. DNA for the CDR3: TGTGCCAGCAGCTTACAGGGGGCAACTAATGAAAAACTGTTTTTT. Complete variable domain (other parts from reference TRBV9 and TRBJ1-4): DSGVTQTPKHLITATGQRVTLRCSPRSGDLSVYWYQQSLDQGLQFLIQYYNGEERAKGNILERFSAQQFPDLHSELNLSSLELGDSALYFCASSLQGATNEKLFFGSGTQLSVL.

The chain is built from TRBV9 and TRBJ1-4; 7 nucleotides line up with TRBD1. Trimming at V came to 5 bases and at J to 8 bases, leaving 15 bases not matched to a gene. CDR3 size: 16 residues. Germline lookup yields CDR1 SGDLS and CDR2 YYNGEE. The DNA of the CDR3 is TGTGCCAGCAGTGCGATTTTGGGGCAGGGGGACGAAAAACTGTTTTTT. Translated, it gives CASSAILGQGDEKLFF.

This clone was recorded only once. This chain uses TRBV7-9 with TRBJ1-3, with unresolved D. The germline V and J ends were trimmed by 2 bases and 0 bases, with 14 bases remaining between them. In germline, CDR1 is SEHNR, CDR2 FQNEAQ (reference sequence). CDR3 length equals 17 residues. Written as DNA, the CDR3 is TGTGCCAGCAGCTTAAATGTTCAGGATATCTCTGGAAACACCATATATTTT. Its translation is CASSLNVQDISGNTIYF.

This sequence joins TRBV19 and TRBJ1-5, with D uncertain. CDR3 size: 14 residues. The germline CDR1 and CDR2 sequences are LNHDA and SQIVND (reference sequence). V was shortened by 3 bases and J by 3 bases, with 9 bases between the two germline ends. The CDR3 bases are TGTGCCAGTAGTATGAGGAATAACAATCAGCCCCAGCATTTT. Translating gives CASSMRNNNQPQHF.

CDR3 loop: CASSPPLGALSNEQFF. CDR3 bases: TGTGCCAGCTCACCACCGCTGGGGGCCCTCAGCAATGAGCAGTTCTTC. The chain is built from TRBV18 and TRBJ2-1; weak D call: TRBD1 (6 bases). CDR1 KGHSH and CDR2 LQKENI come from the germline V gene. The CDR3 sequence is 16 residues long. Trimming cost V 0 bases and J 6 bases, with 15 bases left between them.

V gene TRBV7-6 combines with J gene TRBJ1-5, with 7 bases matching TRBD1. The CDR3 is made up of 17 amino acids. The ends lost 3 bases at V and 0 bases at J; junction bases unmatched: 8. CDR1 SGHVS and CDR2 FNYEAQ come from the germline V gene. In DNA, the CDR3 is TGTGCCAGCAGCTTCGAACAGGGGTCCTATAGCAATCAGCCCCAGCATTTT. Translation: CASSFEQGSYSNQPQHF. Together with reference TRBV7-6 and TRBJ1-5, the CDR3 gives the full variable domain: GAGVSQSPRYKVTKRGQDVALRCDPISGHVSLYWYRQALGQGPEFLTYFNYEAQQDKSGLPNDRFSAERPEGSISTLTIQRTEQRDSAMYRCASSFEQGSYSNQPQHFGDGTRLSIL.

This clone showed up just a few times. The J gene is TRBJ2-7, the V gene TRBV7-6, with 7 bases matching TRBD1. The CDR3 is made up of 13 amino acids. Germline CDR1 and CDR2: SGHVS and FNYEAQ. J lost 6 bases, V lost 5 bases, and 7 bases had no gene match. The CDR3 bases are TGTGCCAGCAGCATCACAGGGGTGGGCGAGCAGTACTTC. Translation gives CASSITGVGEQYF.

This clone has only one observation. J is TRBJ2-3 and V is TRBV5-1, with D perhaps TRBD2 (6 bases). This CDR3 is 14 amino acids long. Germline CDR1 and CDR2: SGHRS and YFSETQ. Trimming removed 3 bases from V and 2 bases from J, with 10 bases in between. CDR3 in DNA: TGCGCCAGCAGCTATGGCGGGATCACAGATACGCAGTATTTT. Its translation is CASSYGGITDTQYF.

This rearrangement joins TRBV19 to TRBJ2-2; 11 nucleotides match TRBD2. Germline CDR1 reads LNHDA; CDR2 reads SQIVND (reference sequence). The CDR3 runs 16 residues. Trimming removed 7 bases from V and 3 bases from J; junction bases left unmatched: 7. Written as DNA, the CDR3 is TGTGCCAGTAACCTTGGACTAGCGGGCTACACCGGGGAGCTGTTTTTT. It yields the protein CASNLGLAGYTGELFF.